Listed below are T cell receptor beta chains from one sample, sequenced in a study of liver allograft versus peripheral blood T cells. One entry per CDR3 protein results from TCRdb running MiXCR on the reads. The sample lists roughly 7,500 distinct CDR3 sequences, about a fifth occurring once. The receptors here all came from a human patient who had a liver transplant. The T cells may come from the graft donor. Each CDR3 is given with its conserved first and last residue. Fields, in order: J gene, V gene, clone size, D gene, CDR3 DNA, CDR3 protein. D genes are given only for firm matches. Where a row states a size, it is once, few, many or the class of an expanded clone; other rows omit it.

TRBJ2-1 TRBV5-6 few . TGTGCCAGCAGCTTTCCTAGCGAGAGCTCCTACAATGAGCAGTTCTTC CASSFPSESSYNEQFF
TRBJ1-6 TRBV6-2/TRBV6-3 medium-sized TRBD1 TGTGCCAGCAGGACAGGGTTCGGGGTCGAGGCGAGTTCACCCCTCCACTTT CASRTGFGVEASSPLHF
TRBJ2-7 TRBV7-2 many . TGTGCCAGCAGCTCCAGTCCGGACATCTACGAGCAGTACTTC CASSSSPDIYEQYF
TRBJ1-1 TRBV15 medium-sized . TGTGCCACCAGCTATGGGGGACGTCTGGACGCTGCTTTCTTT CATSYGGRLDAAFF
TRBJ2-1 TRBV7-2 medium-sized . TGTGCCAGCAGCTTAGGTGTGGGGCGGTACAATGAGCAGTTCTTC CASSLGVGRYNEQFF
TRBJ1-4 TRBV7-2 many TRBD1 TGTGCCAGCAGCTTAGCCCTGGGACAGGGCCTTGAAAAACTGTTTTTT CASSLALGQGLEKLFF
TRBJ1-1 TRBV30 medium-sized . TGTGCCTGGAGTGTTCGTCTAGGGGCTTTCTTT CAWSVRLGAFF
TRBJ2-3 TRBV6-1 many . TGTGCCAGCGCGTTGGAGGCGACAGATACGCAGTATTTT CASALEATDTQYF
TRBJ2-5 TRBV5-4 medium-sized . TGTGCCAGCAGCTTCAGGAAGGGGGACCAAGAGACCCAGTACTTC CASSFRKGDQETQYF
TRBJ1-4 TRBV20-1 . . TGCAGTGCCACATCAGGTACCCCGGCGGAAAAACTGTTTTTT CSATSGTPAEKLFF
TRBJ2-1 TRBV9 . TRBD2 TGTGCCAGCAGCGTAGCACCTAGCGGGAGTCGGGAGCAGTTCTTC CASSVAPSGSREQFF
TRBJ1-6 TRBV19 medium-sized . TGTGCCAGTAGTGACGGGGCAGGACTTAATTCACCCCTCCACTTT CASSDGAGLNSPLHF
TRBJ1-5 TRBV29-1 few . TGCAGCGTCTCTAAGGGCGGCAATCAGCCCCAGCATTTT CSVSKGGNQPQHF
TRBJ1-1 TRBV6-1 medium-sized . TGTGCCAGCAGTCGGGACACAGTAGCGAACACTGAAGCTTTCTTT CASSRDTVANTEAFF
TRBJ2-3 TRBV27 few TRBD1 TGTGCCAGCAGACCGGGACAGGGGTCCCCCTCTAGCACAGATACGCAGTATTTT CASRPGQGSPSSTDTQYF
TRBJ1-6 TRBV7-9 . . TGTGCCAGCAGCTTAGGGGAGGGGTATTCACCCCTCCACTTT CASSLGEGYSPLHF
TRBJ1-2 TRBV19 . TRBD1 TGTGCCAGTAGTACACGGACAGGGACAGTGGGTGGCTACACCTTC CASSTRTGTVGGYTF
TRBJ1-1 TRBV28 medium-sized TRBD1 TGTGCCAGCAGGGGGACAGGGGGGATCTGGACTGAAGCTTTCTTT CASRGTGGIWTEAFF
TRBJ1-1 TRBV29-1 . . TGCAGCGTTGAGGTTGAGGCAGAGAACACTGAAGCTTTCTTT CSVEVEAENTEAFF
TRBJ2-5 TRBV6-1 medium-sized TRBD2 TGTGCCAGCGTGGGGGGGATCCAAGAGACCCAGTACTTC CASVGGIQETQYF
TRBJ1-1 TRBV6-5 medium-sized TRBD1 TGTGCCAGCAGTGACAGGGCTGGGGTGAACACTGAAGCTTTCTTT CASSDRAGVNTEAFF
TRBJ1-2 TRBV15 many . TGTGCCACCAGCAGAGGTTTCCGGGACACATATGGCTACACCTTC CATSRGFRDTYGYTF
TRBJ1-1 TRBV28 medium-sized . TGTGCCAGCAGAGCTACAGAGGGGGGGTTTTTGAACACTGAAGCTTTCTTT CASRATEGGFLNTEAFF
TRBJ2-5 TRBV6-1 medium-sized TRBD1 TGTGCCAGCAGTTCTGGGACAGGGGGCTTAGGAGAGACCCAGTACTTC CASSSGTGGLGETQYF
TRBJ2-3 TRBV29-1 medium-sized . TGCAGCGTAGGGACATCCACAGATACGCAGTATTTT CSVGTSTDTQYF
TRBJ1-5 TRBV28 . . TGTGCCAGCAGTTCAGTGCCTGGGGGCAATCAGCCCCAGCATTTT CASSSVPGGNQPQHF
TRBJ2-3 TRBV11-2 few . TGTGCCATAAGAGGGGGAAGCACAGATACGCAGTATTTT CAIRGGSTDTQYF
TRBJ1-1 TRBV7-9 medium-sized . TGTGCCAGCAGCTTAAAACGGGAAGCTTTCTTT CASSLKREAFF
TRBJ2-1 TRBV12-5 many TRBD2 TGTGCTAGTGGTTTGGTTCAGGGACTAGCGATTTCCAGTGAGCAGTTCTTC CASGLVQGLAISSEQFF
TRBJ1-5 TRBV19 medium-sized TRBD1 TGTGCCAGTAGGGCAATGGGACAGGGTAGCAATCAGCCCCAGCATTTT CASRAMGQGSNQPQHF
TRBJ1-1 TRBV7-2 few . TGTGCCAGCAGCTGGACAGCGACTGAAGCTTTCTTT CASSWTATEAFF
TRBJ2-3 TRBV5-5 few . TGTGCCAGCATCCGGCAGGGCTCGCTTACCACAGATACGCAGTATTTT CASIRQGSLTTDTQYF
TRBJ2-7 TRBV14 . TRBD2 TGTGCCAGCAGCCAAGATATCGCCGGACTAGCGGCGCGGGACGAGAAGTACTTC CASSQDIAGLAARDEKYF
TRBJ2-3 TRBV5-6 . . TGTGCCAGCAGCTATCGGCTCGAGGCTAGCACAGATACGCAGTATTTT CASSYRLEASTDTQYF
TRBJ2-3 TRBV19 medium-sized . TGTGCCAGCAGGGTATCAGGAGATACGCAGTATTTT CASRVSGDTQYF
TRBJ2-1 TRBV19 many TRBD2 TGTGCCAGTAGTAGGAGTAGCGGGGCCTCTCAGGGTGAGCAGTTCTTC CASSRSSGASQGEQFF
TRBJ2-7 TRBV18 medium-sized . TGTGCCAGCTCGGATCGACCAGAGAGAACCTACGAGCAGTACTTC CASSDRPERTYEQYF
TRBJ1-2 TRBV7-2 . . TGTGCCAGCAGCCAGAACGGAGATCTCTATGGCTACACCTTC CASSQNGDLYGYTF
TRBJ2-2 TRBV20-1 . . TGCAGTGCTAGATTAAGCGGGTCGGACACCGGGGAGCTGTTTTTT CSARLSGSDTGELFF
TRBJ1-3 TRBV29-1 medium-sized . TGCAGCGTTGAATCCCCCAGGGACTCTGGAAACACCATATATTTT CSVESPRDSGNTIYF
TRBJ2-7 TRBV12-5 . . TGTGCTAGTGGTTTGGAGACCTTCGAGCAGTACTTC CASGLETFEQYF